One sample yielded the 28 T cell receptor beta chains listed below, sequenced in a study of radiotherapy plus CTLA-4 blockade in lung cancer. Generated by immunoSEQ multiplex PCR, the TCRdb table keeps only in-frame clones and is missing some. The repertoire includes 50,000 to 70,000 clones, around four fifths of them detected once, and 6% to 7.5% sits in the top ten. This specimen consisted of peripheral blood, obtained from a patient treated with radiotherapy plus ipilimumab. The receptors here all came from a human donor with non-small cell lung cancer whose response to radiotherapy plus ipilimumab could not be evaluated.

V and J are TRBV7-6 and TRBJ2-7; TRBD1 matches 8 bases. Losses at the gene ends were 5 bases for V and 2 bases for J; bases not matched to a gene: 8. The length of the CDR3 is 15 residues. The germline gives CDR1 SGHVS, CDR2 FNYEAQ. In nucleotides, the CDR3 is TGTGCCAGCAGCCCCGGGACAGGCCGGACCTACGAGCAGTACTTC. This encodes CASSPGTGRTYEQYF.

The CDR3: CASSLVGWVTGVSYEQYF. In DNA form, the CDR3 reads TGTGCCAGCAGCTTAGTGGGGTGGGTGACGGGAGTCTCCTACGAGCAGTACTTC. The genes are TRBV7-2 and TRBJ2-7; the D gene is possibly TRBD2 (6 bases). CDR1 and CDR2 (germline): SGHTA, FQGNSA. The CDR3 runs 18 residues. Trimming shortened V by 1 base and J by 0 bases, and 19 bases separated the two germline ends.

The gene calls are TRBV7-2 and TRBJ2-1, with unresolved D. V was pared by 4 bases and J by 4 bases, with 11 bases between. The CDR3 covers 14 residues. CDR1 SGHTA and CDR2 FQGNSA come from the germline V gene. CDR3 nucleotides: TGTGCCAGCAGCTCCAGCAGGTCTTACAATGAGCAGTTCTTC. Its protein is CASSSSRSYNEQFF.

The chain carries TRBV28 and TRBJ2-7, with a possible D match to TRBD2 (6 bases). V gave up 6 bases and J gave up 6 bases, with 18 bases separating them. From germline, CDR1 is MDHEN and CDR2 SYDVKM. This CDR3 contains 14 residues. CDR3 DNA sequence: TGTGCCAGCAGCCCCCCGCTTCGGGGAGGCGAGCAGTACTTC. Translating gives CASSPPLRGGEQYF. The full variable domain, in which reference TRBV28 and TRBJ2-7 provide the parts outside the CDR3, is DVKVTQSSRYLVKRTGEKVFLECVQDMDHENMFWYRQDPGLGLRLIYFSYDVKMKEKGDIPEGYSVSREKKERFSLILESASTNQTSMYLCASSPPLRGGEQYFGPGTRLTVT.

The genes are TRBV7-6 and TRBJ2-7; 14 nucleotides line up with TRBD2. The CDR3 runs to 16 residues. With V trimmed by 3 bases and J by 7 bases, 8 bases remained unmatched. Looked up from germline, CDR1 is SGHVS and CDR2 is FNYEAQ. The CDR3 DNA follows: TGTGCCAGCAGCTTGGGACTAGCGGGAGCGGGTGGGGAGCAGTACTTC. This translates into CASSLGLAGAGGEQYF.

The chain links TRBV9 to TRBJ2-7; no reliable D call. The V end was cut by 3 bases, the J end by 0 bases, with 16 bases between. The germline gives CDR1 SGDLS, CDR2 YYNGEE. The CDR3 is made up of 16 amino acids. In DNA form, the CDR3 reads TGTGCCAGCAGCGCCGGCCGACACCCAAGCTCCTACGAGCAGTACTTC. This encodes CASSAGRHPSSYEQYF.

The chain links TRBV7-9 to TRBJ2-7; D may be TRBD2 (5 bases). The CDR3 spans 14 residues. The germline gives CDR1 SEHNR, CDR2 FQNEAQ (reference sequence). Trimming shortened V by 5 bases and J by 1 base, and 12 bases separated the two germline ends. CDR3 in amino acids: CASSPGSNSYEQYF. The CDR3 DNA follows: TGTGCCAGCAGCCCGGGGAGTAATTCCTACGAGCAGTACTTC. Full variable domain (rest looked up from reference TRBV7-9 and TRBJ2-7): DTGVSQNPRHKITKRGQNVTFRCDPISEHNRLYWYRQTLGQGPEFLTYFQNEAQLEKSRLLSDRFSAERPKGSFSTLEIQRTEQGDSAMYLCASSPGSNSYEQYFGPGTRLTVT.

This clone was found once. This chain uses TRBV5-1 with TRBJ2-3; TRBD1 is a possible D gene (6 bases). Per germline, CDR1 SGHRS and CDR2 YFSETQ. Trimming removed 0 bases from V and 2 bases from J, with 10 bases in between. The CDR3 extends over 15 amino acids. CDR3 amino acids: CASSLVQGNTDTQYF. The CDR3 region has the DNA TGCGCCAGCAGCTTGGTACAGGGAAACACAGATACGCAGTATTTT.

This chain links TRBV2 with TRBJ2-7, with D maybe TRBD2 (7 bases). V was cut by 8 bases and J by 0 bases, with 17 bases left in between. The CDR3 sequence is 15 residues long. Germline-derived CDR1 and CDR2 are SNHLY and FYNNEI. The CDR3 here is CASGGAGRSSYEQYF. CDR3 sequence (DNA): TGTGCCAGCGGGGGGGCGGGGCGAAGCTCCTACGAGCAGTACTTC.

The V and J genes are TRBV25-1 and TRBJ2-3; D is undetermined. This CDR3 comprises 14 residues. V dropped 3 bases and J dropped 0 bases, with 7 bases sitting between them. Germline CDR1 is MGHDK and CDR2 is SYGVNS. CDR3 nucleotides: TGTGCCAGCAGTGAGCCAGGTAGCACAGATACGCAGTATTTT. It yields the protein CASSEPGSTDTQYF.

The chain links TRBV18 to TRBJ2-1; D may be TRBD2 (6 bases). The CDR3 runs to 15 residues. The germline CDR1 and CDR2 sequences are KGHSH and LQKENI. Trimming left V 4 bases short and J 1 base short, with 11 bases between. In nucleotides, the CDR3 is TGTGCCAGCTCACGGGCTAGCGTGTCCTACAATGAGCAGTTCTTC. It is translated as CASSRASVSYNEQFF.

The chain recombines TRBV19 with TRBJ2-2, with 7 nucleotides matching TRBD2. V lost 5 bases and J lost 1; bases outside the gene matches: 7. Germline CDR1 is LNHDA and CDR2 is SQIVND (reference sequence). This CDR3 is built from 16 residues. CDR3 DNA: TGTGCCAGTAGTCACCGGGACTATCGGAACACCGGGGAGCTGTTTTTT. The encoded protein is CASSHRDYRNTGELFF.

The V call is TRBV5-1, the J call TRBJ1-4; a weak D match, TRBD1 (5 bases). The CDR3 runs to 17 residues. Germline V gene sequence: CDR1 SGHRS, CDR2 YFSETQ. Trimming stripped 3 bases from V and 2 bases from J, with 17 bases between. The CDR3 spells CASSYQGGMSTNEKLFF. CDR3 sequence (DNA): TGCGCCAGCAGCTATCAGGGAGGCATGAGTACTAATGAAAAACTGTTTTTT.

The chain carries TRBV9 and TRBJ2-3, with 9 bases identical to TRBD2. The CDR3 has 18 residues. V shed 2 bases and J 2 bases; nucleotides not matched to a gene: 12. The V gene's germline CDR1 is SGDLS and CDR2 YYNGEE. As DNA, the CDR3 is TGTGCCAGCAGCGTTAAAAGCGGGAGGTCAGCGGACACAGATACGCAGTATTTT. Translated: CASSVKSGRSADTDTQYF.

This chain joins TRBV5-1 and TRBJ1-3; no firm D call. Trimming took off 2 bases at V and 0 bases at J, with 9 bases between the two ends. The CDR3 length is 15 residues. CDR1 and CDR2 from the germline V gene are SGHRS and YFSETQ. The CDR3, as DNA: TGCGCCAGCAGCTTTAACGGGGACTCTGGAAACACCATATATTTT. Amino acids: CASSFNGDSGNTIYF.

V gene TRBV5-1 combines with J gene TRBJ2-1, with 12 bases that match TRBD2. The CDR3 spans 15 residues. Germline values: CDR1 SGHRS, CDR2 YFSETQ. V dropped 4 bases and J dropped 4; count of bases not matched to a gene: 3. The CDR3 region has the DNA TGCGCCAGCAGCGCCGGACTAGCGGGGTACAATGAGCAGTTCTTC. Its protein is CASSAGLAGYNEQFF.

The chain joins TRBV4-3 to TRBJ2-3; 9 bases match TRBD2. The germline CDR1 and CDR2 sequences are LGHNA and YSLEER. The CDR3 has 20 amino acids. With 3 bases clipped from V and 0 bases from J, the junction kept 16 bases outside the gene matches. DNA for the CDR3: TGCGCCAGCAGCCACACCCTAGGAGCGGGGGGCTCCCGTAGCACAGATACGCAGTATTTT. Protein sequence: CASSHTLGAGGSRSTDTQYF.

V and J are TRBV19 and TRBJ1-1, with a tentative D call TRBD1 (6 bases). The CDR3 runs to 16 residues. Trimming removed 3 bases at V and 6 bases at J, with 20 bases between. The germline gives CDR1 LNHDA, CDR2 SQIVND (reference sequence). The CDR3 spells CASSIRGTGDLAEAFF. CDR3 DNA sequence: TGTGCCAGTAGTATTAGGGGGACCGGGGACCTCGCTGAAGCTTTCTTT.

This chain connects TRBV6-5 to TRBJ1-1, with TRBD1 matching over 11 bases. This CDR3 is built from 16 residues. J gave up 4 bases and V 3 bases, and 7 bases lay outside the gene matches. The V gene's germline CDR1 is MNHEY and CDR2 SVGAGI. CDR3: CASSYPRTGGGTEAFF. In DNA form, the CDR3 reads TGTGCCAGCAGTTATCCCCGGACAGGGGGCGGCACTGAAGCTTTCTTT.

V is TRBV6-5 and J is TRBJ2-5; D is perhaps TRBD2 (7 bases). Germline-derived CDR1 and CDR2 are MNHEY and SVGAGI. V was pared by 3 bases and J by 0 bases, with 11 bases between. The CDR3 totals 15 residues. The CDR3 DNA reads TGTGCCAGCAGTTATCAGGGGAGGGACCAAGAGACCCAGTACTTC. As protein: CASSYQGRDQETQYF.

The V call is TRBV4-3, the J call TRBJ2-7; D is ambiguous. The germline gives CDR1 LGHNA, CDR2 YSLEER. Deletions cut 0 bases from V and 1 base from J, with 10 bases between. The CDR3 runs 15 residues. This chain's CDR3 is CASSQDRGPSYEQYF. CDR3 DNA: TGCGCCAGCAGCCAAGATAGAGGCCCTTCCTACGAGCAGTACTTC.

The chain has TRBV15 and TRBJ2-4; a weak D match, TRBD1 (7 bases). Germline CDR1 and CDR2: LNHNV and YYDKDF (reference sequence). The CDR3 consists of 15 residues. V lost 4 bases and J 3 bases, leaving 13 bases between the germline ends. The CDR3 is CATSILRGVKNIQYF. The CDR3 DNA reads as TGTGCCACCAGCATTCTCAGGGGGGTCAAAAACATTCAGTACTTC.

V and J are TRBV5-4 and TRBJ2-5; TRBD2 matches 8 bases. The CDR3 is 14 residues long. Looked up from germline, CDR1 is SGHNT and CDR2 is YYREEE (reference sequence). Trimming took 6 bases from V and 2 from J; bases not matched to a gene: 6. In DNA form, the CDR3 reads TGTGCCAGCACTACTAGCGGAACGCAAGAGACCCAGTACTTC. Amino acids: CASTTSGTQETQYF.

The chain has TRBV19 and TRBJ2-7; 7 bases are a match to TRBD2. From germline, CDR1 is LNHDA and CDR2 SQIVND (reference sequence). CDR3 length: 14 residues. Losses at the gene ends were 6 bases for V and 6 bases for J; bases not matched to a gene: 11. For the CDR3, the DNA is TGTGCCAGTAGGATCGGGCGGGAGATAGGCGAGCAGTACTTC. It translates to CASRIGREIGEQYF.

This clone has ten or more counts. The chain links TRBV7-9 to TRBJ2-7; TRBD1 is a possible D gene (6 bases). The CDR3 is 14 amino acids. With 1 base removed from V and 5 bases from J, the gap between germline ends came to 12 bases. Germline V gives CDR1 SEHNR, CDR2 FQNEAQ (reference sequence). The chain's CDR3 is CASSLVQGSHEQYF. The CDR3 DNA sequence: TGTGCCAGCAGCTTAGTGCAGGGGAGCCACGAGCAGTACTTC.

CDR3 loop: CASGLGSPSYNEQFF. The CDR3 DNA reads TGTGCTAGTGGTTTGGGGAGCCCCTCCTACAATGAGCAGTTCTTC. The chain couples TRBV12-5 to TRBJ2-1; D unclear. CDR3 length: 15 residues. Germline V CDR1 and CDR2: LGHNT, FRNRAP. V gave up 1 base and J gave up 0 bases, with 7 bases separating them.

The chain employs TRBV4-3 and TRBJ2-4; possibly TRBD1 for D (5 bases). This CDR3 is built from 16 residues. Germline CDR1 and CDR2: LGHNA and YSLEER. Trimming took 0 bases from V and 5 from J, leaving 14 bases between them. In DNA, the CDR3 is TGCGCCAGCAGCCAAGATCCCCAGGGTGGCCAAAACATTCAGTACTTC. Translated: CASSQDPQGGQNIQYF.

The chain has TRBV6-1 and TRBJ2-2; D is perhaps TRBD2 (5 bases). The CDR3 is 12 residues long. Per the germline V gene, CDR1 is MNHNS and CDR2 is SASEGT. V was pared by 6 bases and J by 7 bases, with 9 bases between. CDR3 in DNA: TGTGCCAGCAGGTTGAGGGTCGGGGAGCTGTTTTTT. Translating gives CASRLRVGELFF.